This is a list of T cell receptor beta chains from one sample in a study of T cell responses to AZD1222 COVID-19 vaccine. Clones were sequenced by immunoSEQ multiplex PCR, and TCRdb holds only the in-frame ones, with some missing. The data show about 120,000 clones, about 92% seen once. The sample was peripheral blood, taken 28 days after the second AZD1222 dose. The receptors were gathered from an adult who received the AZD1222 COVID-19 vaccine. CDR3s include the opening cysteine and the closing phenylalanine or tryptophan. A D gene is named only where the DNA matches it firmly. The listing skips clone size in some rows; elsewhere it reads once, few, many or a size class.

CDR3 | DNA | V | length | size | D | J
CASGATSSTDTQYF | TGTGCCAGCGGGGCGACTAGCAGCACAGATACGCAGTATTTT | TRBV2 | 14 | - | TRBD2 | TRBJ2-3
CASSYRTRSSYEQYF | TGTGCCAGCAGCTACCGGACACGTAGCTCCTACGAGCAGTACTTC | TRBV6-5 | 15 | - | - | TRBJ2-7
CASSLGGARHYGYTF | TGTGCCAGCAGCTTAGGGGGGGCTCGGCACTATGGCTACACCTTC | TRBV5-8 | 15 | - | - | TRBJ1-2
CASSPRATGVSFSPLHF | TGTGCCAGCAGCCCAAGAGCTACAGGGGTGTCTTTTTCACCCCTCCACTTT | TRBV7-2 | 17 | - | TRBD1 | TRBJ1-6
CASSLAHLGTEAFF | TGTGCCAGCAGCTTAGCCCACCTGGGCACTGAAGCTTTCTTT | TRBV7-9 | 14 | - | - | TRBJ1-1
CASSQEIVDRGVYEQYF | TGTGCCAGCAGCCAAGAAATCGTGGACAGGGGTGTCTACGAGCAGTACTTC | TRBV4-2 | 17 | - | TRBD1 | TRBJ2-7
CASSVSGGARETQYF | TGTGCCAGCAGCGTCAGCGGGGGGGCGAGGGAGACCCAGTACTTC | TRBV2 | 15 | - | TRBD2 | TRBJ2-5
CASSLNKRGGRETQYF | TGTGCCAGCAGCTTAAACAAGCGGGGGGGCCGAGAGACCCAGTACTTC | TRBV7-2 | 16 | few | TRBD2 | TRBJ2-5
CASSSGTSGGEQYF | TGTGCCAGCAGCTCCGGGACTAGCGGGGGCGAGCAGTACTTC | TRBV7-9 | 14 | - | TRBD2 | TRBJ2-7
CASKGQTHTEAFF | TGTGCCAGCAAGGGGCAAACACACACTGAAGCTTTCTTT | TRBV2 | 13 | - | - | TRBJ1-1
CAISEGLAGHSTDTQYF | TGTGCCATCAGTGAAGGACTAGCGGGACACAGCACAGATACGCAGTATTTT | TRBV10-3 | 17 | - | TRBD2 | TRBJ2-3
CASSRNGNYNEQFF | TGTGCCAGCAGCCGTAACGGGAACTACAATGAGCAGTTCTTC | TRBV11-2 | 14 | - | - | TRBJ2-1
CASKGSGRGYNEQFF | TGTGCCAGCAAAGGTAGCGGGAGGGGATACAATGAGCAGTTCTTC | TRBV2 | 15 | - | TRBD2 | TRBJ2-1
CASSTLHPLREETQYF | TGTGCCAGCAGTACCCTACACCCTCTGAGGGAAGAGACCCAGTACTTC | TRBV21-1 | 16 | - | - | TRBJ2-5
CASSVVGAPLETQYF | TGTGCCAGCAGCGTAGTCGGGGCCCCTTTAGAGACCCAGTACTTC | TRBV9 | 15 | - | - | TRBJ2-5
CASSPGDRGRGYTF | TGTGCCAGCTCCCCTGGGGACAGGGGCCGTGGCTACACCTTC | TRBV18 | 14 | few | TRBD1 | TRBJ1-2
CATNPGTRDPGELFF | TGTGCCACGAACCCCGGGACTAGAGACCCCGGGGAGCTGTTTTTT | TRBV10-3 | 15 | - | TRBD2 | TRBJ2-2
CASSREGMAEKLFF | TGTGCCAGCAGCCGGGAAGGGATGGCTGAAAAACTGTTTTTT | TRBV5-4 | 14 | - | - | TRBJ1-4
CASSYGRGTEAFF | TGTGCCAGCAGTTACGGCCGGGGCACTGAAGCTTTCTTT | TRBV6-5 | 13 | - | - | TRBJ1-1
CASSRRGGDTQYF | TGCGCCAGCAGCCGGCGGGGTGGAGATACGCAGTATTTT | TRBV5-1 | 13 | - | - | TRBJ2-3
CASSFGRAVVNEQFF | TGTGCCAGCAGTTTCGGGAGGGCCGTAGTGAATGAGCAGTTCTTC | TRBV2 | 15 | - | TRBD2 | TRBJ2-1
CAISERGDRNSPLHF | TGTGCCATCAGTGAGCGGGGGGACAGGAATTCACCCCTCCACTTT | TRBV10-3 | 15 | - | TRBD1 | TRBJ1-6
CASSQDRDSPLHF | TGTGCCAGCAGCCAAGATAGGGATTCACCCCTCCACTTT | TRBV3-1/TRBV3-2 | 13 | - | - | TRBJ1-6
CASGLIQGGADTQYF | TGTGCTAGTGGTTTAATACAGGGAGGGGCAGATACGCAGTATTTT | TRBV12-5 | 15 | once | - | TRBJ2-3
CSVVDRYEQYF | TGCAGCGTTGTTGATAGGTACGAGCAGTACTTC | TRBV29-1 | 11 | - | - | TRBJ2-7
CASSESRGNGYTF | TGCGCCAGCAGTGAATCCAGGGGAAATGGCTACACCTTC | TRBV10-1 | 13 | - | - | TRBJ1-2
CASSLAQGADTQYF | TGCGCCAGCAGCTTGGCTCAGGGAGCAGATACGCAGTATTTT | TRBV5-1 | 14 | - | - | TRBJ2-3
CASSRNRDYYNEQFF | TGTGCCAGTAGTAGGAACCGGGACTATTACAATGAGCAGTTCTTC | TRBV19 | 15 | - | TRBD2 | TRBJ2-1
CASTPGFGIQWNTEAFF | TGTGCCAGCACCCCCGGATTTGGGATCCAGTGGAACACTGAAGCTTTCTTT | TRBV27 | 17 | - | - | TRBJ1-1
CASSLAPNQPQHF | TGTGCCAGCAGCTTAGCGCCGAATCAGCCCCAGCATTTT | TRBV7-8 | 13 | - | - | TRBJ1-5
CASSSLLGYEQYF | TGTGCCAGCAGCTCGCTTCTAGGCTACGAGCAGTACTTC | TRBV5-5 | 13 | - | - | TRBJ2-7
CASNVDSTSNYGYTF | TGTGCCAGCAATGTAGACAGCACCTCTAACTATGGCTACACCTTC | TRBV7-2 | 15 | - | - | TRBJ1-2
CASSPAGQNTEAFF | TGTGCCAGCAGTCCCGCCGGCCAGAACACTGAAGCTTTCTTT | TRBV27 | 14 | - | - | TRBJ1-1
CASSSRGTGPNTEAFF | TGTGCCAGCAGCTCCCGGGGGACAGGTCCGAACACTGAAGCTTTCTTT | TRBV7-8 | 16 | - | TRBD1 | TRBJ1-1
CASSRGRQDTQYF | TGTGCCAGTAGTAGGGGACGCCAAGATACGCAGTATTTT | TRBV19 | 13 | - | - | TRBJ2-3
CASNPSGSFRETQYF | TGTGCCAGCAACCCATCCGGGAGCTTTCGGGAGACCCAGTACTTC | TRBV7-2 | 15 | - | - | TRBJ2-5
CASSPEAGLLNYGYTF | TGTGCCAGCAGCCCAGAGGCAGGCTTACTTAACTATGGCTACACCTTC | TRBV7-9 | 16 | - | - | TRBJ1-2
CASSLGTSNTEAFF | TGCGCCAGCAGCTTGGGGACCTCGAACACTGAAGCTTTCTTT | TRBV5-1 | 14 | - | - | TRBJ1-1
CASSLTGVYSPLHF | TGTGCCAGCAGCCTAACAGGGGTTTATTCACCCCTCCACTTT | TRBV5-6 | 14 | - | TRBD1 | TRBJ1-6
CASSQGVSDSPQHF | TGCGCCAGCAGCCAAGGGGTTTCCGACTCGCCCCAGCATTTT | TRBV4-3 | 14 | - | - | TRBJ1-5
CASTSSTSAYGYTF | TGTGCCAGTACTAGCTCTACATCCGCCTATGGCTACACCTTC | TRBV19 | 14 | - | - | TRBJ1-2
CASSPQRNQGGGELFF | TGTGCCAGCTCACCCCAACGAAACCAGGGAGGCGGGGAGCTGTTTTTT | TRBV18 | 16 | - | - | TRBJ2-2
CASSTGTGGVKTQYF | TGTGCCAGCAGTACCGGGACAGGGGGCGTGAAGACCCAGTACTTC | TRBV9 | 15 | - | TRBD1 | TRBJ2-5
CAWSVPGIISPLHF | TGTGCCTGGAGTGTACCGGGTATAATTTCACCCCTCCACTTT | TRBV30 | 14 | - | - | TRBJ1-6
CASSLSGSGANVLTF | TGTGCCAGCAGCTTGTCAGGGTCTGGGGCCAACGTCCTGACTTTC | TRBV5-6 | 15 | - | - | TRBJ2-6
CASSLISGGGNEQFF | TGTGCCAGCTCCCTCATTAGCGGGGGAGGGAATGAGCAGTTCTTC | TRBV18 | 15 | - | TRBD2 | TRBJ2-1
CASSLAVDNYEQYF | TGTGCCAGCAGCTTAGCCGTCGACAACTACGAGCAGTACTTC | TRBV7-9 | 14 | - | - | TRBJ2-7
CASSPRTASTDTQYF | TGTGCCAGCAGTCCGAGGACAGCTAGCACAGATACGCAGTATTTT | TRBV27 | 15 | - | - | TRBJ2-3
CASSIPGNTEAFF | TGTGCCAGCAGTATTCCAGGCAACACTGAAGCTTTCTTT | TRBV2 | 13 | - | - | TRBJ1-1
CASSTFSGNEQFF | TGTGCCAGCAGCACTTTTTCCGGGAATGAGCAGTTCTTC | TRBV21-1 | 13 | - | - | TRBJ2-1
CASSQIDTVNYGYTF | TGCGCCAGCAGCCAAATAGACACCGTGAACTATGGCTACACCTTC | TRBV4-1 | 15 | once | - | TRBJ1-2
CSASPGTDNYEQYF | TGCAGTGCTAGTCCTGGGACAGACAACTACGAGCAGTACTTC | TRBV20-1 | 14 | - | TRBD1 | TRBJ2-7